Listed below are T cell receptor beta chains from one sample, sequenced in a study of T-cell memory formation after mild COVID-19. TCRdb ran MiXCR on the 5' RACE reads and lists one entry per CDR3 protein. This sample carries about 340,000 distinct CDR3 sequences, 10% to 15% of them seen once, and the ten largest clones take roughly 23%. The sample was PBMCs or a T cell subset sorted from them (not recorded which). The receptors were gathered from a young man who had mild COVID-19 (a few samples of this study predate the infection). Cell type and time point are not known. Both conserved end residues are part of each CDR3. Each record gives: J gene, D gene, V gene, clone size, CDR3 protein, CDR3 DNA. The D gene is left open where the match is weak. Expanded clones are given a class, and other clones once, few, many or no size at all.

J gene: TRBJ2-3
D gene: NA
V gene: TRBV4-3
clone size: few
CDR3 protein: CASSQGRWGKTDTQYF
CDR3 DNA: TGCGCCAGCAGCCAAGGAAGGTGGGGGAAGACAGATACGCAGTATTTT

J gene: TRBJ1-2
D gene: NA
V gene: TRBV7-3
clone size: few
CDR3 protein: CASSSSSDGDYGYTF
CDR3 DNA: TGTGCCAGCAGCTCCTCTTCGGACGGCGACTATGGCTACACCTTC

J gene: TRBJ1-2
D gene: TRBD1
V gene: TRBV7-9
clone size: NA
CDR3 protein: CASSSMNRGHGYTF
CDR3 DNA: TGTGCCAGCAGCTCGATGAACAGGGGGCATGGCTACACCTTC

J gene: TRBJ1-2
D gene: TRBD1
V gene: TRBV5-6
clone size: many
CDR3 protein: CASSLAGGGYGYTF
CDR3 DNA: TGTGCCAGCAGCTTGGCAGGGGGCGGCTATGGCTACACCTTC

J gene: TRBJ1-2
D gene: TRBD1
V gene: TRBV6-5
clone size: few
CDR3 protein: CASSYSRGGSSYGYTF
CDR3 DNA: TGTGCCAGCAGTTACTCGAGAGGGGGCAGTAGCTATGGCTACACCTTC

J gene: TRBJ1-2
D gene: NA
V gene: TRBV3-1
clone size: few
CDR3 protein: CASSQGDVDYGYTF
CDR3 DNA: TGTGCCAGCAGCCAGGGGGACGTAGACTATGGCTACACCTTC

J gene: TRBJ1-2
D gene: NA
V gene: TRBV7-2
clone size: many
CDR3 protein: CASSPGPWDYGYTF
CDR3 DNA: TGTGCCAGCAGCCCCGGACCATGGGACTATGGCTACACCTTC

J gene: TRBJ2-2
D gene: TRBD2
V gene: TRBV4-1
clone size: few
CDR3 protein: CASSQPGGTSGELFF
CDR3 DNA: TGCGCCAGCAGCCAGCCCGGGGGGACCAGCGGGGAGCTGTTTTTT

J gene: TRBJ1-1
D gene: NA
V gene: TRBV5-1
clone size: NA
CDR3 protein: CASSGTLGDGTEAFF
CDR3 DNA: TGCGCCAGCAGCGGTACTTTGGGTGATGGTACTGAAGCTTTCTTT

J gene: TRBJ1-1
D gene: NA
V gene: TRBV12-3/TRBV12-4
clone size: few
CDR3 protein: CASSWGFEAFF
CDR3 DNA: TGTGCCAGCAGCTGGGGGTTCGAAGCTTTCTTT

J gene: TRBJ2-7
D gene: TRBD1
V gene: TRBV18
clone size: few
CDR3 protein: CASSPKTGSFYEQYF
CDR3 DNA: TGTGCCAGCTCACCGAAGACAGGGTCTTTTTACGAGCAGTACTTC

J gene: TRBJ1-1
D gene: NA
V gene: TRBV29-1
clone size: NA
CDR3 protein: CSVEQRTTNTEAFF
CDR3 DNA: TGCAGCGTTGAACAAAGGACAACGAACACTGAAGCTTTCTTT

J gene: TRBJ2-3
D gene: TRBD2
V gene: TRBV7-7
clone size: NA
CDR3 protein: CASSVGLAGITDTQYF
CDR3 DNA: TGTGCTAGCAGTGTAGGACTAGCGGGAATCACAGATACGCAGTATTTT

J gene: TRBJ2-1
D gene: TRBD2
V gene: TRBV6-6
clone size: NA
CDR3 protein: CASLSGGAHEQFF
CDR3 DNA: TGTGCCAGCCTGAGCGGGGGGGCTCATGAGCAGTTCTTC

J gene: TRBJ1-1
D gene: NA
V gene: TRBV3-1
clone size: many
CDR3 protein: CASSQLTNTEAFF
CDR3 DNA: TGTGCCAGCAGCCAACTAACGAACACTGAAGCTTTCTTT

J gene: TRBJ2-7
D gene: NA
V gene: TRBV29-1
clone size: few
CDR3 protein: CSVASSPYEQYF
CDR3 DNA: TGCAGCGTCGCTAGTTCGCCCTACGAGCAGTACTTC

J gene: TRBJ1-4
D gene: TRBD1
V gene: TRBV24-1
clone size: NA
CDR3 protein: CATSDPRQGGEKLFF
CDR3 DNA: TGTGCCACCAGTGACCCACGACAGGGCGGCGAAAAACTGTTTTTT

J gene: TRBJ1-1
D gene: NA
V gene: TRBV20-1
clone size: few
CDR3 protein: CSARGAVNTEAFF
CDR3 DNA: TGCAGTGCTAGGGGAGCTGTGAACACTGAAGCTTTCTTT

J gene: TRBJ1-1
D gene: NA
V gene: TRBV25-1
clone size: few
CDR3 protein: CASEPGAGVNTEAFF
CDR3 DNA: TGTGCCAGCGAACCCGGGGCAGGGGTGAACACTGAAGCTTTCTTT

J gene: TRBJ2-1
D gene: NA
V gene: TRBV6-1
clone size: few
CDR3 protein: CASSEFWGDNEQFF
CDR3 DNA: TGTGCCAGCAGTGAATTCTGGGGCGACAATGAGCAGTTCTTC

J gene: TRBJ1-6
D gene: NA
V gene: TRBV4-3
clone size: NA
CDR3 protein: CASSRMVEGSYNSPLHF
CDR3 DNA: TGCGCCAGCAGCCGAATGGTAGAGGGTTCTTATAATTCACCCCTCCACTTT

J gene: TRBJ2-1
D gene: NA
V gene: TRBV6-5
clone size: NA
CDR3 protein: CASSYIGYSGEQFF
CDR3 DNA: TGTGCCAGCAGTTACATAGGCTATTCGGGAGAGCAGTTCTTC

J gene: TRBJ2-2
D gene: TRBD2
V gene: TRBV3-1
clone size: NA
CDR3 protein: CASSPFVAAGGTNTGELFF
CDR3 DNA: TGTGCCAGCAGCCCATTCGTGGCGGCGGGGGGCACGAACACCGGGGAGCTGTTTTTT

J gene: TRBJ2-1
D gene: NA
V gene: TRBV6-2/TRBV6-3
clone size: NA
CDR3 protein: CASSLKGLGLNEQFF
CDR3 DNA: TGTGCCAGCAGTTTAAAGGGATTGGGGCTCAATGAGCAGTTCTTC

J gene: TRBJ2-3
D gene: TRBD2
V gene: TRBV3-1
clone size: NA
CDR3 protein: CASSPGTSGAADTQYF
CDR3 DNA: TGTGCCAGCAGCCCAGGGACTAGCGGGGCGGCAGATACGCAGTATTTT

J gene: TRBJ1-4
D gene: NA
V gene: TRBV7-2
clone size: few
CDR3 protein: CASSLDNQQKLFF
CDR3 DNA: TGTGCCAGCAGCTTAGACAACCAACAGAAACTGTTTTTT

J gene: TRBJ2-3
D gene: NA
V gene: TRBV15
clone size: NA
CDR3 protein: CATSRVDSSTDTQYF
CDR3 DNA: TGTGCCACCAGCAGAGTGGACAGCAGCACAGATACGCAGTATTTT

J gene: TRBJ1-2
D gene: NA
V gene: TRBV9
clone size: NA
CDR3 protein: CASTSTHGYTF
CDR3 DNA: TGTGCCAGCACCTCGACACATGGCTACACCTTC

J gene: TRBJ2-6
D gene: NA
V gene: TRBV4-3
clone size: few
CDR3 protein: CASSQGQAYSGANVLTF
CDR3 DNA: TGCGCCAGCAGCCAAGGACAGGCGTACTCTGGGGCCAACGTCCTGACTTTC

J gene: TRBJ2-3
D gene: TRBD1
V gene: TRBV5-1
clone size: few
CDR3 protein: CASSSGTGPDTQYF
CDR3 DNA: TGCGCCAGCAGCTCTGGGACAGGGCCCGATACGCAGTATTTT

J gene: TRBJ1-1
D gene: TRBD1
V gene: TRBV18
clone size: few
CDR3 protein: CASSLRDSNTEAFF
CDR3 DNA: TGTGCCAGCTCACTACGGGACAGCAACACTGAAGCTTTCTTT

J gene: TRBJ2-7
D gene: NA
V gene: TRBV5-5
clone size: NA
CDR3 protein: CASSLGQTPYEQYF
CDR3 DNA: TGTGCCAGCAGCTTGGGACAAACCCCCTACGAGCAGTACTTC

J gene: TRBJ1-5
D gene: TRBD1
V gene: TRBV6-5
clone size: NA
CDR3 protein: CASSSRGGQPQHF
CDR3 DNA: TGTGCCAGCAGTTCCAGGGGGGGTCAGCCCCAGCATTTT

J gene: TRBJ2-1
D gene: NA
V gene: TRBV5-1
clone size: few
CDR3 protein: CASRIQGRYNEQFF
CDR3 DNA: TGCGCCAGCCGAATACAGGGGAGGTACAATGAGCAGTTCTTC

J gene: TRBJ2-7
D gene: NA
V gene: TRBV30
clone size: few
CDR3 protein: CAWSEPHYEQYF
CDR3 DNA: TGTGCCTGGAGTGAGCCTCACTACGAGCAGTACTTC